The next 29 T cell receptor beta chains were all read from a single sample in a study of identical twins. Via MiXCR, TCRdb re-called the 5' RACE reads, giving one row per CDR3 protein. The data show some 1,600,000 distinct CDR3 sequences, with under 35% seen just once and around 0.25% held by the top ten. Sequenced material: cord blood. The receptors stem from a newborn girl in good health.

About this clonotype: A read error may explain this, as a much larger clone is one base away. The chain employs TRBV27 and TRBJ1-5; D remains ambiguous. CDR3 length: 14 amino acids. The V end lost 2 bases, the J end lost 2 bases, and 7 bases lay between the germline ends. Germline V lookup: CDR1 MNHEY, CDR2 SMNVEV (reference sequence). CDR3 amino acids: CASSLREGNQPQHF. CDR3 coding DNA: TGTGCCAGCAGTTTAAGGGAGGGCAATCAGCCCCAGCATTTT.

This clonotype was picked up a small number of times. The chain recombines TRBV24-1 with TRBJ1-5, with 8 bases identical to TRBD1. CDR1 and CDR2 (germline): KGHDR, SFDVKD. The CDR3 extends over 16 amino acids. V was pared by 5 bases and J by 0 bases, with 5 bases of the junction left unmatched. CDR3 in amino acids: CATSADREYSNQPQHF. The CDR3 region has the DNA TGTGCCACCAGTGCGGACAGGGAGTATAGCAATCAGCCCCAGCATTTT.

The CDR3 sequence is CASGPSPGADTQYF. The CDR3, as DNA: TGTGCCAGCGGACCCTCACCCGGGGCAGATACGCAGTATTTT. The V and J genes are TRBV6-1 and TRBJ2-3; D perhaps matches TRBD2 (5 bases). The germline V gene has CDR1 MNHNS and CDR2 SASEGT. Trimming took 8 bases from V and 4 from J, leaving 16 bases between them. This CDR3 contains 14 residues.

In DNA, the CDR3 is TGCAGTGCTAGAAAGAGAGGGTTCCAAGAGACCCAGTACTTC. Amino acids: CSARKRGFQETQYF. V usage is TRBV20-1 and J usage is TRBJ2-5; the D gene is possibly TRBD2 (5 bases). The V gene lost 2 bases and the J gene lost 1 base, with 11 bases spanning the gap. This CDR3 comprises 14 residues. The germline CDR1 and CDR2 sequences are DFQATT and SNEGSKA (reference sequence).

A few counts support this clonotype. This chain connects TRBV6-5 to TRBJ2-5; 14 bases are shared with TRBD2. V dropped 0 bases and J dropped 2; count of bases not matched to a gene: 5. The CDR3 spans 18 residues. Germline V lookup: CDR1 MNHEY, CDR2 SVGAGI. In DNA, the CDR3 is TGTGCCAGCAGTTACTCGGGACTAGCGGGAGTCAGGCAAGAGACCCAGTACTTC. Amino acids: CASSYSGLAGVRQETQYF.

This chain links TRBV20-1 with TRBJ2-1; no clear D. The CDR3 consists of 13 residues. Germline V CDR1 and CDR2: DFQATT, SNEGSKA (reference sequence). The germline V and J ends were trimmed by 0 bases and 5 bases, with 8 bases remaining between them. The CDR3 loop is CSARDPFHNEQFF. The CDR3 region has the DNA TGCAGTGCTAGAGATCCGTTTCACAATGAGCAGTTCTTC.

The genes are TRBV28 and TRBJ1-4; the match to TRBD1 covers 7 bases. The germline V gene encodes CDR1 MDHEN and CDR2 SYDVKM. Unmatched junction bases numbered 8, after V lost 5 bases and J lost 5 bases. The CDR3 length is 15 residues. For the CDR3, the DNA is TGTGCCAGCAGTAAAGCAGGGGGGAACAATGAAAAACTGTTTTTT. Amino acids: CASSKAGGNNEKLFF.

The chain couples TRBV12-3 or TRBV12-4 to TRBJ2-5, with D unresolved. V gave up 5 bases and J gave up 4 bases, with 11 bases separating them. The CDR3 runs to 13 residues. CDR3 residues: CASSRHSTETQYF. The CDR3 bases are TGTGCCAGCAGTCGTCATAGCACAGAGACCCAGTACTTC.

Details on this clonotype: The junction departs from the called germline gene at one end, perhaps through a read error. The gene calls are TRBV28 and TRBJ2-7; 8 positions match TRBD1. The length of the CDR3 is 14 residues. Germline V gives CDR1 MDHEN, CDR2 SYDVKM. The CDR3 region has the DNA TGTGCCAGCAGTCTGGGGCAGGGGGCTTACGAGCGGTACTTC. Its translation: CASSLGQGAYERYF.

This clonotype was detected a few times. The rearrangement joins TRBV4-1 to TRBJ2-1; 11 bases line up with TRBD2. Trimming cost V 0 bases and J 6 bases; bases outside gene matches: 4. The germline CDR1 and CDR2 sequences are MGHRA and YSYEKL. The length of the CDR3 is 16 residues. This chain's CDR3 is CASSQDPGLAANEQFF. CDR3 nucleotide sequence: TGCGCCAGCAGCCAAGATCCGGGACTAGCGGCCAATGAGCAGTTCTTC.

This clonotype turned up a few times. This rearrangement joins TRBV10-3 to TRBJ2-7, with 9 bases lining up with TRBD1. The germline V gene has CDR1 ENHRY and CDR2 SYGVKD. CDR3 length: 15 amino acids. J was trimmed by 1 base and V by 4 bases; bases with no gene match: 5. CDR3 residues: CAISATGGASYEQYF. CDR3 nucleotide sequence: TGTGCCATCAGTGCAACAGGGGGCGCATCCTACGAGCAGTACTTC.

The chain employs TRBV28 and TRBJ2-2; TRBD2 matches at 7 bases. This CDR3 spans 18 amino acids. J lost 0 bases, V lost 0 bases, and 7 bases had no gene match. Germline CDR1 MDHEN, CDR2 SYDVKM. CDR3 residues: CASSLWGRGRPNTGELFF. The DNA of the CDR3 is TGTGCCAGCAGTTTATGGGGGAGGGGTCGTCCGAACACCGGGGAGCTGTTTTTT.

This clonotype was detected a few times. The chain couples TRBV29-1 to TRBJ2-7; D is possibly TRBD2 (6 bases). The germline V gene has CDR1 SQVTM and CDR2 ANQGSEA. The CDR3 covers 12 residues. V lost 2 bases to trimming and J lost 3 bases, with 8 bases between them. CDR3 loop: CSVEWRDYEQYF. CDR3 coding DNA: TGCAGCGTTGAATGGAGGGACTACGAGCAGTACTTC.

The chain employs TRBV7-8 and TRBJ2-5; TRBD2 is a possible D gene (5 bases). The CDR3 totals 13 residues. V was trimmed by 5 bases and J by 12 bases, leaving 19 bases between them. Looked up from germline, CDR1 is SGHVS and CDR2 is FQNEAQ. Here the CDR3 reads CASSPPGLHGEYF. In DNA, the CDR3 is TGTGCCAGCAGCCCCCCTGGCCTTCACGGGGAGTACTTC.

This clonotype was detected many times. V usage is TRBV6-1 and J usage is TRBJ2-3; possibly TRBD1 for D (5 bases). Germline CDR1 is MNHNS and CDR2 is SASEGT. V was pared by 8 bases and J by 0 bases, with 6 bases between. The CDR3 is made up of 12 amino acids. In DNA form, the CDR3 reads TGTGCCAGCCGACAGAGCACAGATACGCAGTATTTT. Protein sequence: CASRQSTDTQYF.

The sample holds a few counts of this clonotype. V and J are TRBV18 and TRBJ2-3; TRBD2 agrees at 9 bases. CDR3 length: 16 residues. V lost 3 bases to trimming and J lost 1 base; unmatched junction nucleotides: 5. In germline, CDR1 is KGHSH, CDR2 LQKENI. The CDR3 sequence: CASSPSGLARTDTQYF. The DNA of the CDR3 is TGTGCCAGCTCACCTTCCGGACTAGCGCGCACAGATACGCAGTATTTT.

The rearrangement links TRBV20-1 to TRBJ2-3; 12 positions agree with TRBD2. Germline-derived CDR1 and CDR2 are DFQATT and SNEGSKA (reference sequence). V was clipped by 0 bases and J by 10 bases; unmatched bases: 5. The CDR3 is 14 amino acids. The CDR3: CSARESTSGGSQYF. The CDR3 DNA sequence: TGCAGTGCTAGAGAGTCCACTAGCGGGGGGTCGCAGTATTTT.

Only a few counts were recorded for this clonotype. The V and J genes are TRBV24-1 and TRBJ2-3, with D tentatively TRBD2 (5 bases). V lost 5 bases to trimming and J lost 4 bases, with 6 bases between them. CDR1 is KGHDR and CDR2 is SFDVKD in the germline V gene. CDR3 size: 12 residues. CDR3 nucleotide sequence: TGTGCCACCAGTGGCGGGTCAGATACGCAGTATTTT. This sequence encodes CATSGGSDTQYF.

This clonotype was seen a handful of times. CDR3 in DNA: TGCAGTGCTCCCCGACCGCTTCTCTACGAGCAGTACTTC. The encoded protein is CSAPRPLLYEQYF. The chain employs TRBV20-1 and TRBJ2-7, with unresolved D. Trimming removed 5 bases at V and 3 bases at J, with 14 bases between. CDR1 is DFQATT and CDR2 is SNEGSKA in the germline V gene (reference sequence). The CDR3 totals 13 residues.

This clonotype came up a few times. The DNA for the CDR3 is TGCAGTGCTAGACAAGGGGGCGGCTATAATTCACCCCTCCACTTT. Its translation is CSARQGGGYNSPLHF. The rearrangement links TRBV20-1 to TRBJ1-6, with 7 nucleotides matching TRBD1. Germline assignment: CDR1 DFQATT and CDR2 SNEGSKA (reference sequence). The V gene end was trimmed by 2 bases and the J gene end by 3 bases; junction bases not matched to a gene: 4. The length of the CDR3 is 15 residues.

This rearrangement joins TRBV20-1 to TRBJ1-1; D might be TRBD1 (6 bases). The CDR3 consists of 12 residues. Germline V gives CDR1 DFQATT, CDR2 SNEGSKA (reference sequence). V shed 6 bases and J shed 6 bases, with 14 bases lying between them. CDR3 region: CSATKGGSEAFF. CDR3 bases: TGCAGTGCCACAAAAGGGGGATCTGAAGCTTTCTTT.

This clonotype has a handful of counts. It may be a read error: a sequence one base away is much more abundant. The gene calls are TRBV6-5 and TRBJ2-5, with D perhaps TRBD1 (6 bases). V lost 2 bases and J lost 2, with 6 bases in between. This CDR3 contains 13 residues. CDR1 and CDR2 from the germline V gene are MNHEY and SVGAGI. CDR3 loop: CASSYDRQETQYF. The DNA of the CDR3 is TGTGCCAGCAGTTACGACAGGCAAGAGACCCAGTACTTC.

The rearrangement uses TRBV28 and TRBJ2-3, with a tentative D call TRBD2 (6 bases). Trimming pared 2 bases from V and 8 bases from J, leaving 11 bases between. This CDR3 comprises 13 residues. Per germline, CDR1 MDHEN and CDR2 SYDVKM. DNA for the CDR3: TGTGCCAGCAGTTTAAGAGGGAGGCCTACGCAGTATTTT. Residues: CASSLRGRPTQYF.

This clonotype has a handful of counts. This rearrangement joins TRBV21-1 to TRBJ1-5; no DNA check was done on the table's D call, TRBD1. TRBV21-1 is given as a pseudogene. This CDR3 has 13 amino acids. The CDR3 nucleotides are TGTGCCAGCAGCAAAGTACCGGGACAACTCCCGCATTTT. This codes for CASSKVPGQLPHF.

The rearrangement joins TRBV20-1 to TRBJ2-1; TRBD2 is a possible D gene (6 bases). The CDR3 consists of 14 residues. Germline loops: CDR1 DFQATT, CDR2 SNEGSKA (reference sequence). Trimming removed 5 bases from V and 0 bases from J, with 11 bases in between. DNA of the CDR3: TGCAGTGCTGGTAGCGGCCCCTCCTACAATGAGCAGTTCTTC. Residues: CSAGSGPSYNEQFF.

J is TRBJ2-2 and V is TRBV29-1; unclear D gene. Germline V gene sequence: CDR1 SQVTM, CDR2 ANQGSEA. The CDR3 is made up of 14 amino acids. V lost 2 bases and J 1 base, leaving 8 bases between the germline ends. CDR3 region: CSVEPNRNTGELFF. DNA of the CDR3: TGCAGCGTTGAACCTAACAGGAACACCGGGGAGCTGTTTTTT.

The gene calls are TRBV20-1 and TRBJ1-2, with D tentatively TRBD1 (5 bases). V lost 0 bases and J 4 bases, leaving 15 bases between the germline ends. Germline V gene sequence: CDR1 DFQATT, CDR2 SNEGSKA (reference sequence). The CDR3 contains 15 residues. The chain's CDR3 is CSARDFGADRYGYTF. The CDR3 nucleotides are TGCAGTGCTAGAGACTTTGGGGCAGACCGCTATGGCTACACCTTC.

The CDR3 DNA reads TGTGCCAGCAGTGAAGCGCGTTGGGGGGCTAGTGGACAGCCCCAGCATTTT. Residues: CASSEARWGASGQPQHF. The chain recombines TRBV6-1 with TRBJ1-5; possibly TRBD1 for D (6 bases). V shed 0 bases and J shed 7 bases, with 19 bases lying between them. CDR3 size: 17 residues. Looked up from germline, CDR1 is MNHNS and CDR2 is SASEGT.

The CDR3 sequence: CASSFPTSGGAWFYEQYF. The CDR3, as DNA: TGTGCCAGCAGCTTCCCGACTAGCGGGGGGGCCTGGTTTTACGAGCAGTACTTC. V and J are TRBV7-2 and TRBJ2-7; 14 bases agree with TRBD2. The length of the CDR3 is 18 residues. Per germline, CDR1 SGHTA and CDR2 FQGNSA. J gave up 4 bases and V 3 bases, and 11 bases lay outside the gene matches.